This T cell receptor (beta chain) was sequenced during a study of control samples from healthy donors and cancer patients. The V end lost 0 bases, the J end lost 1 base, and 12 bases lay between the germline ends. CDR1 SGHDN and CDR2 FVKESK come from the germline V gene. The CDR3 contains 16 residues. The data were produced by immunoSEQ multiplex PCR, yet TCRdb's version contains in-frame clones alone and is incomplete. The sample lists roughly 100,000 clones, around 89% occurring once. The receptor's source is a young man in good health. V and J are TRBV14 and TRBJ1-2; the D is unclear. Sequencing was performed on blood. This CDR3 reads CASSQDTGIFNYGYTF. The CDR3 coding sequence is TGTGCCAGCAGCCAAGATACGGGTATCTTTAACTATGGCTACACCTTC.